Presented here are 27 T cell receptor beta chains from one specimen sequenced in a study of blood T cell repertoires in COVID-19. Clones were read by immunoSEQ multiplex PCR, and TCRdb kept only the in-frame ones, dropping some. The sample holds some 90,000 clones, around 88% seen once. Sequencing was performed on peripheral blood. These receptors were obtained from a woman aged 55-70 years with COVID-19, enrolled during active disease.

The table lists this clone with a few counts. The chain links TRBV27 to TRBJ1-5; D gene unclear. Trimming pared 4 bases from V and 4 bases from J, leaving 8 bases between. This CDR3 comprises 13 residues. Germline V lookup: CDR1 MNHEY, CDR2 SMNVEV (reference sequence). CDR3 DNA sequence: TGTGCCAGCAGTTACAGATCTAATCAGCCCCAGCATTTT. This translates into CASSYRSNQPQHF.

V gene TRBV7-9 combines with J gene TRBJ1-6; D gene unclear. Trimming left V 6 bases short and J 5 bases short, with 11 bases between. Germline values: CDR1 SEHNR, CDR2 FQNEAQ (reference sequence). This CDR3 spans 14 amino acids. CDR3 loop: CASRATADNSPLHF. DNA of the CDR3: TGTGCCAGCAGGGCTACAGCTGATAATTCACCCCTCCACTTT.

The genes are TRBV30 and TRBJ2-1; 10 nucleotides agree with TRBD1. The CDR3 length is 19 residues. V lost 0 bases, J lost 3 bases, and 14 bases stayed unmatched. Per germline, CDR1 GTSNPN and CDR2 SVGIG (reference sequence). Written as DNA, the CDR3 is TGTGCCTGGAGTGTACTAGGGACAGGGGTGGCTACGCGCTACAATGAGCAGTTCTTC. Translating it yields CAWSVLGTGVATRYNEQFF.

In its sample, this clone was seen once. The J gene is TRBJ1-3, the V gene TRBV7-6; the match to TRBD1 covers 7 bases. V shed 5 bases, J shed 2 bases, and the junction held 3 bases outside the gene matches. Germline assignment: CDR1 SGHVS and CDR2 FNYEAQ. The CDR3 consists of 14 residues. As DNA, the CDR3 is TGTGCCAGCAGCCCAGGGACAGCTGGAAACACCATATATTTT. Protein sequence: CASSPGTAGNTIYF.

The chain links TRBV13 to TRBJ2-4; 11 bases fit TRBD1. CDR3 size: 18 residues. Germline trimming cut 3 bases from V and 3 bases from J; bases unmatched to any gene: 10. CDR1 and CDR2 (germline): PRHDT, FYEKMQ (reference sequence). The CDR3 here is CASSFRTGGFRDKNIQYF. CDR3 nucleotides: TGTGCCAGCAGCTTTAGGACAGGGGGCTTCCGTGACAAAAACATTCAGTACTTC.

The genes are TRBV7-6 and TRBJ1-1; 9 bases match TRBD1. There are 16 residues in the CDR3. Trimming cost V 5 bases and J 4 bases; bases outside gene matches: 11. Germline V gene sequence: CDR1 SGHVS, CDR2 FNYEAQ. The CDR3 coding sequence is TGTGCCAGCAGCGGAGCGGACAGGGGCTTTGGCACTGAAGCTTTCTTT. Protein sequence: CASSGADRGFGTEAFF.

The CDR3 region is CASSYPGAEIQETQYF. The DNA of the CDR3 is TGTGCCAGCAGTTACCCTGGGGCAGAGATCCAAGAGACCCAGTACTTC. V usage is TRBV6-2 or TRBV6-3 and J usage is TRBJ2-5; D may be TRBD1 (5 bases). The length of the CDR3 is 16 residues. Trimming shortened V by 2 bases and J by 1 base, and 14 bases separated the two germline ends. CDR1 is MNHEY and CDR2 is SVGEGT in the germline V gene.

This clone was seen a handful of times. The chain couples TRBV5-1 to TRBJ1-4, with D possibly matching TRBD1 (6 bases). The V and J ends lost 1 base and 7 bases respectively, with 20 bases between them. The length of the CDR3 is 17 residues. Germline V CDR1 and CDR2: SGHRS, YFSETQ. DNA of the CDR3: TGCGCCAGCAGCTTGATCACCCAGACAGGAGGCGGTGAAAAACTGTTTTTT. Encoded protein: CASSLITQTGGGEKLFF.

This sequence joins TRBV6-5 and TRBJ2-7, with 7 bases matching TRBD2. The germline V gene encodes CDR1 MNHEY and CDR2 SVGAGI. The CDR3 length is 14 residues. Trimming took 6 bases from V and 5 from J; bases not matched to a gene: 10. This CDR3 reads CASSWGGIGNEQYF. The CDR3 region has the DNA TGTGCCAGCAGCTGGGGAGGGATCGGCAACGAGCAGTACTTC.

The V gene is TRBV13, the J gene TRBJ1-1, with 8 bases that match TRBD1. The germline V gene encodes CDR1 PRHDT and CDR2 FYEKMQ (reference sequence). The junction had 5 bases not matched to a gene; V was cut back by 2 bases and J by 0 bases. The CDR3 consists of 16 residues. CDR3 nucleotide sequence: TGTGCCAGCAGCTTACCCAGGGGGCGTGTGAACACTGAAGCTTTCTTT. Amino acids: CASSLPRGRVNTEAFF.

This clone has just one count. The V gene is TRBV30, the J gene TRBJ1-5, with a possible D match to TRBD1 (5 bases). Germline loops: CDR1 GTSNPN, CDR2 SVGIG (reference sequence). The CDR3 is 13 residues long. Between the trimmed V and J ends, which lost 3 bases and 3 bases, there was a span of 9 bases. Here the CDR3 reads CAWSGDSNQPQHF. The DNA for the CDR3 is TGTGCCTGGAGCGGGGACTCCAATCAGCCCCAGCATTTT.

The gene calls are TRBV6-5 and TRBJ1-1, with a possible D match to TRBD1 (5 bases). Germline V gene data show CDR1 as MNHEY and CDR2 as SVGAGI. This CDR3 is 14 amino acids long. Trimming removed 7 bases at V and 5 bases at J, with 17 bases between. The DNA for the CDR3 is TGTGCCAGCACCACTGGGGGGTCGGGAACTGAAGCTTTCTTT. This gives the protein CASTTGGSGTEAFF.

The V gene is TRBV19, the J gene TRBJ1-2; 9 bases align to TRBD1. The CDR3 extends over 15 amino acids. Germline values: CDR1 LNHDA, CDR2 SQIVND (reference sequence). With V trimmed by 5 bases and J by 4 bases, 8 bases remained unmatched. The chain's CDR3 is CASSGRDRAGYGYTF. CDR3 nucleotides: TGTGCCAGTAGTGGCCGGGACAGGGCTGGCTATGGCTACACCTTC.

This chain connects TRBV30 to TRBJ1-5; 7 bases fit TRBD1. Germline lookup yields CDR1 GTSNPN and CDR2 SVGIG (reference sequence). With 5 bases clipped from V and 2 bases from J, the junction kept 15 bases outside the gene matches. The CDR3 length is 17 residues. CDR3 protein: CAWGATGRSGGNQPQHF. CDR3 bases: TGTGCCTGGGGGGCGACAGGGCGGTCAGGTGGCAATCAGCCCCAGCATTTT. The complete variable domain, with remaining parts taken from reference TRBV30 and TRBJ1-5, reads SQTIHQWPATLVQPVGSPLSLECTVEGTSNPNLYWYRQAAGRGLQLLFYSVGIGQISSEVPQNLSASRPQDRQFILSSKKLLLSDSGFYLCAWGATGRSGGNQPQHFGDGTRLSIL.

The chain carries TRBV5-5 and TRBJ1-2; D call uncertain. CDR1 is SGHKS, CDR2 YYEKEE, per germline (reference sequence). Trimming cost V 0 bases and J 4 bases, with 4 bases left between them. This CDR3 is 12 amino acids long. The CDR3: CASSLAGYGYTF. CDR3 sequence (DNA): TGTGCCAGCAGCTTGGCGGGCTATGGCTACACCTTC. The whole variable domain, remainder taken from reference TRBV5-5 and TRBJ1-2, is DAGVTQSPTHLIKTRGQQVTLRCSPISGHKSVSWYQQVLGQGPQFIFQYYEKEERGRGNFPDRFSARQFPNYSSELNVNALLLGDSALYLCASSLAGYGYTFGSGTRLTVV.

The J gene is TRBJ1-5, the V gene TRBV19; no reliable D call. The V end was cut by 3 bases, the J end by 4 bases, with 10 bases between. There are 14 residues in the CDR3. The germline gives CDR1 LNHDA, CDR2 SQIVND (reference sequence). The CDR3 here is CASSMRDGNQPQHF. The CDR3 region has the DNA TGTGCCAGTAGTATGAGGGATGGGAATCAGCCCCAGCATTTT.

The V gene is TRBV5-1, the J gene TRBJ1-1, with 11 nucleotides matching TRBD1. CDR1 and CDR2 from the germline V gene are SGHRS and YFSETQ. V lost 5 bases to trimming and J lost 5 bases; unmatched junction nucleotides: 8. This CDR3 has 15 amino acids. CDR3 amino acids: CASSFTGQGATEAFF. The CDR3 region has the DNA TGCGCCAGCAGTTTTACAGGACAGGGGGCAACTGAAGCTTTCTTT.

The chain couples TRBV29-1 to TRBJ1-2; tentative D call: TRBD1 (6 bases). The CDR3 consists of 14 residues. Germline V gene sequence: CDR1 SQVTM, CDR2 ANQGSEA. The V gene lost 5 bases and the J gene lost 0 bases, with 13 bases spanning the gap. The CDR3 sequence: CSVFSGEPNYGYTF. CDR3 in DNA: TGCAGCGTTTTTTCAGGGGAGCCTAACTATGGCTACACCTTC.

For the CDR3, the DNA is TGTGCCAGCAGCTTCCTAAAACCCACCGGGGAGCTGTTTTTT. The encoded protein is CASSFLKPTGELFF. The gene calls are TRBV7-2 and TRBJ2-2; D remains unclear. This CDR3 has 14 amino acids. Trimming took off 3 bases at V and 4 bases at J, with 9 bases between the two ends. Germline values: CDR1 SGHTA, CDR2 FQGNSA.

The chain links TRBV11-3 to TRBJ1-2; the match to TRBD1 covers 9 bases. The CDR3 runs to 16 residues. V dropped 6 bases and J dropped 4; count of bases not matched to a gene: 12. CDR1 is SGHNT, CDR2 YENEEA, per germline. The CDR3 loop is CASSKRVTGGSYGYTF. CDR3 coding DNA: TGTGCCAGCAGTAAAAGAGTTACAGGGGGCAGCTATGGCTACACCTTC.

The chain is built from TRBV27 and TRBJ2-7; weak D call: TRBD1 (6 bases). CDR1 and CDR2 from the germline V gene are MNHEY and SMNVEV (reference sequence). Trimming left V 0 bases short and J 0 bases short, with 9 bases between. This CDR3 spans 15 amino acids. DNA for the CDR3: TGTGCCAGCAGTTTATCGAGGGGGAGCTCCTACGAGCAGTACTTC. Translating gives CASSLSRGSSYEQYF.

The chain employs TRBV15 and TRBJ2-7; TRBD1 matches at 11 bases. The germline gives CDR1 LNHNV, CDR2 YYDKDF (reference sequence). CDR3 length equals 20 residues. The V segment lost 3 bases and the J segment 3 bases; nucleotides outside the gene matches: 19. In nucleotides, the CDR3 is TGTGCCACCAGCAGGGTTCCTCCTAGGAGTGGACAGGGGGCCCTCTACGAGCAGTACTTC. The encoded protein is CATSRVPPRSGQGALYEQYF.

This clone was picked up a small number of times. The chain employs TRBV4-2 and TRBJ2-7, with D tentatively TRBD1 (6 bases). Germline V gene lookup returns CDR1 LGHNA and CDR2 YNFKEQ. The CDR3 consists of 15 residues. V lost 4 bases and J 4 bases, leaving 17 bases between the germline ends. CDR3 protein: CASSLLPWGQYEQYF. For the CDR3, the DNA is TGTGCCAGCAGCCTCTTGCCCTGGGGGCAGTACGAGCAGTACTTC.

The CDR3 region has the DNA TGTGCCAGCAGCCAAGGGGTAAGGACAGGGTTGCGAAACACTGAAGCTTTCTTT. As protein: CASSQGVRTGLRNTEAFF. The chain has TRBV3-1 (or the pseudogene TRBV3-2) and TRBJ1-1; TRBD1 matches at 8 bases. The CDR3 runs 18 residues. Trimming took 1 base from V and 2 from J; bases not matched to a gene: 12. Germline CDR1 is LGHDT and CDR2 is YNNKEL (reference sequence).

The chain is built from TRBV4-3 and TRBJ1-4, with TRBD1 matching over 9 bases. Germline trimming cut 4 bases from V and 5 bases from J; bases unmatched to any gene: 11. This CDR3 has 17 residues. Germline V gives CDR1 LGHNA, CDR2 YSLEER. The CDR3 region has the DNA TGCGCCAGCAGCCCTGGGACAGGGCGATCGGCAAATGAAAAACTGTTTTTT. This sequence encodes CASSPGTGRSANEKLFF.

This chain connects TRBV19 to TRBJ2-7, with D possibly matching TRBD2 (6 bases). The CDR3 runs to 14 residues. Trimming removed 8 bases from V and 5 bases from J, with 19 bases in between. Germline values: CDR1 LNHDA, CDR2 SQIVND (reference sequence). The CDR3 DNA reads TGTGCCAGTTCCTATGGGCTAGCGAGCGACGAGCAGTACTTC. It translates to CASSYGLASDEQYF.

The genes are TRBV4-1 and TRBJ2-1, with TRBD2 matching 10 bases. The junction had 6 bases not matched to a gene; V was cut back by 1 base and J by 9 bases. The CDR3 runs to 15 residues. The germline gives CDR1 MGHRA, CDR2 YSYEKL. Written as DNA, the CDR3 is TGCGCCAGCAGCCAAGTAAGCGGGGGGGCCCTTGAGCAGTTCTTC. Amino acids: CASSQVSGGALEQFF.